The 24 T cell receptor beta chains below come from one sample, sequenced in a study of blood T cells in healthy people across ages. Alongside a J-beta primer mix, a sample-barcoded 5' primer served in a second PCR lasting about 7 to 11 cycles. Each CDR3 protein is one row after TCRdb ran MiXCR on the 5' RACE reads. The sample has fewer than 950,000 distinct CDR3 sequences; under 40% are singletons. The source material was blood. The receptors were sampled from a man younger than 35 in good health.

There are a few counts of this clonotype. CDR3 residues: CASSLAGLTPAYGYTF. The CDR3 DNA reads TGTGCCAGCAGCTTAGCAGGTTTGACGCCCGCCTATGGCTACACCTTC. The chain links TRBV7-9 to TRBJ1-2, with unresolved D. This CDR3 region has 16 residues. Germline V gene lookup returns CDR1 SEHNR and CDR2 FQNEAQ (reference sequence). Deletions cut 0 bases from V and 4 bases from J, with 15 bases between.

This clonotype was seen at least ten times. The chain recombines TRBV20-1 with TRBJ2-7, with TRBD2 matching 10 bases. Germline V gene data show CDR1 as DFQATT and CDR2 as SNEGSKA (reference sequence). The CDR3 has 15 amino acids. J lost 4 bases, V lost 5 bases, and 11 bases had no gene match. The CDR3 DNA sequence: TGCAGTGCTGGACAAAAAGCGGGAGGGCCGTACGAGCAGTACTTC. It codes for CSAGQKAGGPYEQYF.

This CDR3 reads CSARVALQGRPATNEKLFF. In DNA, the CDR3 is TGCAGTGCTAGAGTTGCCCTGCAGGGAAGACCTGCAACTAATGAAAAACTGTTTTTT. The chain combines TRBV20-1 with TRBJ1-4, with D perhaps TRBD1 (5 bases). Germline CDR1 DFQATT, CDR2 SNEGSKA (reference sequence). This CDR3 has 19 residues. Trimming cost V 1 base and J 0 bases, with 21 bases left between them.

This clonotype was observed a few times. The rearrangement links TRBV7-9 to TRBJ1-1, with D maybe TRBD1 (5 bases). The germline V gene has CDR1 SEHNR and CDR2 FQNEAQ (reference sequence). There are 14 residues in the CDR3. Trimming stripped 6 bases from V and 4 bases from J, with 15 bases between. The CDR3 bases are TGTGCCAGCAGACTTGGGACGGACCTCACTGAAGCTTTCTTT. Its translation is CASRLGTDLTEAFF.

Comment on this clonotype: This sequence may be a read error, since a much larger clone differs from it by one base. V gene TRBV2 combines with J gene TRBJ2-7; TRBD1 matches 9 bases. CDR3 length: 14 residues. Trimming took 6 bases from V and 3 from J; bases not matched to a gene: 6. CDR1 is SNHLY and CDR2 is FYNNEI in the germline V gene. CDR3 region: CASSAGTGHYEQYF. CDR3 bases: TGTGCCAGCAGCGCCGGGACAGGGCACTACGAGCAGTACTTC.

Note on this clonotype: The junction departs from the called germline gene at one end, perhaps through a read error. The chain employs TRBV4-2 and TRBJ2-7; D not resolved. CDR3 length: 15 amino acids. Germline V gene data show CDR1 as LGHNA and CDR2 as YNFKEQ. The CDR3 DNA reads as TGTACCAGCAGCCAAGATCGACCAGGTAGTTACGAGCAGTACTTC. Encoded protein: CTSSQDRPGSYEQYF.

The chain recombines TRBV11-2 with TRBJ2-3; D is perhaps TRBD1 (5 bases). Germline V gives CDR1 SGHAT, CDR2 FQNNGV. The CDR3 spans 16 residues. Trimming pared 5 bases from V and 0 bases from J, leaving 15 bases between. CDR3 sequence: CASSPKGETSTDTQYF. The DNA for the CDR3 is TGTGCCAGCAGCCCAAAAGGGGAAACTAGCACAGATACGCAGTATTTT.

This clonotype has just a few counts. The chain recombines TRBV13 with TRBJ2-1; tentatively, D is TRBD1 (6 bases). The V gene lost 4 bases and the J gene lost 8 bases, with 21 bases spanning the gap. The CDR3 spans 16 residues. Germline V gives CDR1 PRHDT, CDR2 FYEKMQ (reference sequence). The CDR3 DNA sequence: TGTGCCAGCAGCTCGTCCGGGACACCGCAATCTTATGAGCAGTTCTTC. It codes for CASSSSGTPQSYEQFF.

V gene TRBV5-1 combines with J gene TRBJ1-1, with 8 bases matching TRBD1. There are 14 residues in the CDR3. Germline CDR1 reads SGHRS; CDR2 reads YFSETQ. V lost 0 bases and J lost 7; bases outside the gene matches: 5. CDR3 nucleotide sequence: TGCGCCAGCAGCTTGGTCCAGGGGGCTAATGAAGCTTTCTTT. This sequence encodes CASSLVQGANEAFF.

CDR3 sequence reads: CASSGSGLAGTDTQYF. As DNA, the CDR3 is TGTGCCAGCAGCGGTTCGGGACTAGCGGGAACAGATACGCAGTATTTT. The chain is built from TRBV9 and TRBJ2-3, with 13 bases lining up with TRBD2. The V gene's germline CDR1 is SGDLS and CDR2 YYNGEE. V shed 3 bases and J 3 bases; nucleotides not matched to a gene: 4. This CDR3 spans 16 amino acids.

This clonotype was counted at least ten times. The rearrangement uses TRBV29-1 and TRBJ1-1, with D unresolved. Germline CDR1 reads SQVTM; CDR2 reads ANQGSEA. The CDR3 extends over 11 amino acids. Trimming left V 5 bases short and J 3 bases short, with 7 bases between. CDR3 sequence (DNA): TGCAGCGTTCGGAGAGACACTGAAGCTTTCTTT. This translates into CSVRRDTEAFF.

This clonotype has only a few counts. The rearrangement uses TRBV20-1 and TRBJ2-1; 10 nucleotides match TRBD2. J gave up 0 bases and V 1 base, and 9 bases lay outside the gene matches. CDR1 is DFQATT, CDR2 SNEGSKA, per germline (reference sequence). The CDR3 has 18 residues. The CDR3 nucleotides read TGCAGTGCTAGAGTGGCTAGCGGGGGTCAAAGCTCCTACAATGAGCAGTTCTTC. Amino acid sequence: CSARVASGGQSSYNEQFF.

This sequence joins TRBV7-3 and TRBJ2-1; D ambiguous. The germline V gene has CDR1 SGHTA and CDR2 FQGTGA. The CDR3 sequence is 13 residues long. V lost 2 bases, J lost 8 bases, and 10 bases lay in between. The CDR3 here is CASSLSLLDEQFF. The DNA of the CDR3 is TGTGCCAGCAGCTTATCCCTTCTCGATGAGCAGTTCTTC.

This clonotype has only a few counts. CDR3 sequence: CASSTYKMNTEAFF. The CDR3 bases are TGTGCCAGCAGCACTTATAAGATGAACACTGAAGCTTTCTTT. The chain carries TRBV7-9 and TRBJ1-1; no definite D call. The CDR3 is 14 amino acids. With 5 bases removed from V and 0 bases from J, the gap between germline ends came to 10 bases. Germline-derived CDR1 and CDR2 are SEHNR and FQNEAQ (reference sequence).

This clonotype was seen only a few times. This rearrangement joins TRBV28 to TRBJ2-2, with D maybe TRBD1 (6 bases). The CDR3 spans 16 residues. Germline CDR1 MDHEN, CDR2 SYDVKM. Deletions cut 5 bases from V and 6 bases from J, with 19 bases between. The CDR3: CASSNVGAQRPGELFF. The DNA of the CDR3 is TGTGCCAGCAGTAACGTGGGGGCGCAAAGGCCCGGGGAGCTGTTTTTT.

This clonotype was observed a handful of times. This chain connects TRBV7-9 to TRBJ2-3, with D tentatively TRBD2 (6 bases). This CDR3 has 19 residues. Germline-derived CDR1 and CDR2 are SEHNR and FQNEAQ (reference sequence). V lost 4 bases and J 3 bases, leaving 26 bases between the germline ends. The CDR3 here is CASSSGLIEGPLGTDTQYF. The CDR3, as DNA: TGTGCCAGCAGCTCGGGACTTATAGAGGGGCCATTAGGGACAGATACGCAGTATTTT.

This clonotype is a singleton in its sample. Just one base apart from a much larger clone, this may be a read error. V is TRBV12-3 or TRBV12-4 and J is TRBJ2-1; D is perhaps TRBD1 (7 bases). Trimming left V 10 bases short and J 0 bases short, with 16 bases between. The CDR3 covers 15 residues. The CDR3 coding sequence is TGTGCCAACACCAGGGGGGAGATCTCCTACAATGAGCAGTTCTTC. Amino acids: CANTRGEISYNEQFF.

A remark on this clonotype: Since a much larger clone is just one base distant, this may be a read error. The J gene is TRBJ2-1, the V gene TRBV28; the D is unclear. The CDR3 contains 12 residues. CDR1 MDHEN and CDR2 SYDVKM come from the germline V gene. V was pared by 7 bases and J by 6 bases, with 10 bases between. CDR3 sequence: CASNPHFNEQFF. The CDR3 nucleotides are TGTGCCAGCAATCCCCATTTCAATGAGCAGTTCTTC. Combining the CDR3 with reference TRBV28 and TRBJ2-1 gives the whole variable domain DVKVTQSSRYLVKRTGEKVFLECVQDMDHENMFWYRQDPGLGLRLIYFSYDVKMKEKGDIPEGYSVSREKKERFSLILESASTNQTSMYLCASNPHFNEQFFGPGTRLTVL.

V and J are TRBV20-1 and TRBJ1-1; TRBD1 agrees at 7 bases. Germline CDR1 is DFQATT and CDR2 is SNEGSKA (reference sequence). Trimming removed 5 bases from V and 4 bases from J; junction bases left unmatched: 7. This CDR3 is built from 13 residues. This chain's CDR3 is CSALKGASTEAFF. CDR3 nucleotide sequence: TGCAGTGCTTTGAAGGGGGCTAGCACTGAAGCTTTCTTT.

This clonotype was recorded many times. CDR3 protein: CASSLRGVEFDTQYF. CDR3 bases: TGTGCCAGCAGCCTTAGGGGGGTCGAGTTCGATACGCAGTATTTT. This chain joins TRBV5-6 and TRBJ2-3; the D gene could be TRBD1 or TRBD2 (6 bases each). V lost 4 bases, J lost 6 bases, and 18 bases lay in between. The CDR3 has 15 residues. CDR1 SGHDT and CDR2 YYEEEE come from the germline V gene.

The rearrangement joins TRBV5-1 to TRBJ2-1; D is tentatively TRBD1 or TRBD2 (6 bases each). TRBJ2-7 explains the end of the DNA better; the J call may be wrong. The CDR3 runs to 15 residues. Germline V gene sequence: CDR1 SGHRS, CDR2 YFSETQ. The DNA of the CDR3 is TGCGCCAGCAGCTTAGACGGGGGCTCCTACAATGAGCAGTACTTC. This encodes CASSLDGGSYNEQYF.

This chain uses TRBV7-9 with TRBJ2-4; tentatively, D is TRBD2 (6 bases). The DNA end is more similar to TRBJ2-7, so the J call may be wrong. CDR1 SEHNR and CDR2 FQNEAQ come from the germline V gene (reference sequence). The CDR3 sequence is 15 residues long. The chain's CDR3 is CASSPAPGLPYEQYF. The DNA for the CDR3 is TGTGCCAGCAGTCCTGCCCCGGGACTCCCCTACGAGCAGTACTTC.

This clonotype turned up a few times. The chain recombines TRBV5-1 with TRBJ2-1; D possibly corresponds to TRBD1 (6 bases). CDR1 is SGHRS, CDR2 YFSETQ, per germline. With 6 bases removed from V and 7 bases from J, the gap between germline ends came to 23 bases. This CDR3 has 16 amino acids. CDR3: CASKEQGSRLMNEQFF. The CDR3 DNA reads as TGCGCCAGCAAGGAACAGGGATCTAGATTAATGAATGAGCAGTTCTTC. Filled out from reference TRBV5-1 and TRBJ2-1, the complete variable domain reads KAGVTQTPRYLIKTRGQQVTLSCSPISGHRSVSWYQQTPGQGLQFLFEYFSETQRNKGNFPGRFSGRQFSNSRSEMNVSTLELGDSALYLCASKEQGSRLMNEQFFGPGTRLTVL.

This rearrangement joins TRBV4-3 to TRBJ1-2; TRBD1 aligns across 8 bases. Germline lookup yields CDR1 LGHNA and CDR2 YSLEER. This CDR3 spans 18 amino acids. V shed 0 bases, J shed 4 bases, and the junction held 13 bases outside the gene matches. The CDR3 protein is CASSQDRVGGTGGYGYTF. The CDR3 nucleotides read TGCGCCAGCAGCCAAGATAGGGTCGGCGGTACAGGGGGCTATGGCTACACCTTC.